This TCR beta chain comes out of a study of blood T cell repertoires in COVID-19. Study details: T cells, B-cell-depleted T cells, or PBMCs provided the cDNA or gDNA that served as material.

From germline, CDR1 is SGHAT and CDR2 FQNNGV. The CDR3 runs 15 residues. J was trimmed by 9 bases and V by 1 base; bases with no gene match: 9. As originally analysed: Estimates of nucleated cell counts were drawn from the amplification of reference gene primers. The repertoire was sequenced with immunoSEQ multiplex PCR; TCRdb's copy has only in-frame clones and lacks some. For V, J and clone size, that table is used; D and trimming come from the DNA. The sample carries some 76,000 clones, around nine tenths recorded once. The sequence was obtained from a man aged 55 to 70 with acute or convalescent COVID-19. Material for sequencing was peripheral blood. The rearrangement uses TRBV11-2 and TRBJ2-1; 7 positions match TRBD2. The CDR3 sequence is CASSLVGGGPPEQFF. The CDR3 coding sequence is TGTGCCAGCAGCTTAGTGGGGGGAGGGCCCCCTGAGCAGTTCTTC.